Shown below are 8 T cell receptor beta chains from a single sample sequenced in a study of CD8 T cells in Susac syndrome. With random hexamers, reverse transcription was performed on about 0.5 to 1 ug of RNA. Each CDR3 protein gets one entry after TCRdb re-called the immunoSEQ multiplex PCR reads with MiXCR. The sample lists about 300,000 distinct CDR3 sequences, 70% to 90% occurring once. The sample taken for sequencing was CD8+ T cells from PBMCs. These receptor sequences come from a human donor with multiple sclerosis.

J is TRBJ2-3 and V is TRBV9; 7 positions agree with TRBD2. V lost 0 bases and J lost 2; bases outside the gene matches: 6. From germline, CDR1 is SGDLS and CDR2 YYNGEE. The CDR3 is 16 residues long. The CDR3 coding sequence is TGTGCCAGCAGCGTAGGTTCGGGAGGCCTCACAGATACGCAGTATTTT. This sequence encodes CASSVGSGGLTDTQYF.

This chain joins TRBV7-9 and TRBJ1-2; TRBD1 matches at 7 bases. Trimming at V came to 5 bases and at J to 4 bases, leaving 4 bases not matched to a gene. The CDR3 sequence is 13 residues long. Germline values: CDR1 SEHNR, CDR2 FQNEAQ (reference sequence). The CDR3 nucleotides are TGTGCCAGCAGCGCACAGGGGACCTATGGCTACACCTTC. This gives the protein CASSAQGTYGYTF.

This chain links TRBV6-5 with TRBJ2-1, with D hard to call. The CDR3 covers 14 residues. Germline-derived CDR1 and CDR2 are MNHEY and SVGAGI. Trimming pared 2 bases from V and 3 bases from J, leaving 8 bases between. CDR3 sequence reads: CASSYAADYNEQFF. CDR3 in DNA: TGTGCCAGCAGTTACGCGGCGGACTACAATGAGCAGTTCTTC.

This chain links TRBV19 with TRBJ1-5; 10 bases match TRBD1. V shed 3 bases, J shed 4 bases, and the junction held 3 bases outside the gene matches. Germline V gene sequence: CDR1 LNHDA, CDR2 SQIVND (reference sequence). The CDR3 loop spans 15 amino acids. This chain's CDR3 is CASSIRQGANQPQHF. The CDR3 coding sequence is TGTGCCAGTAGTATCCGACAGGGGGCAAATCAGCCCCAGCATTTT.

The rearrangement uses TRBV28 and TRBJ2-1, with 8 positions matching TRBD2. V lost 5 bases, J lost 9 bases, and 9 bases stayed unmatched. The germline gives CDR1 MDHEN, CDR2 SYDVKM. This CDR3 is 14 amino acids long. The CDR3 DNA is TGTGCCAGCAGTCTCCACGGGGGGGATCCTGAGCAGTTCTTC. This gives the protein CASSLHGGDPEQFF.

This chain uses TRBV5-1 with TRBJ2-1; a weak D match, TRBD1 (6 bases). The CDR3 contains 15 residues. The germline V and J ends were trimmed by 5 bases and 0 bases, with 12 bases remaining between them. Germline V gene data show CDR1 as SGHRS and CDR2 as YFSETQ. As DNA, the CDR3 is TGCGCCAGCAGGACAGGACTCCCCTCCTACAATGAGCAGTTCTTC. It encodes CASRTGLPSYNEQFF.

This chain links TRBV6-2 or TRBV6-3 with TRBJ1-5; TRBD1 matches 7 bases. Germline-derived CDR1 and CDR2 are MNHEY and SVGEGT. This CDR3 is built from 19 residues. Trimming at V came to 0 bases and at J to 0 bases, leaving 11 bases not matched to a gene. CDR3 region: CASSYSGKTGTYSNQPQHF. DNA for the CDR3: TGTGCCAGCAGTTACTCAGGGAAGACAGGGACTTATAGCAATCAGCCCCAGCATTTT.

V usage is TRBV7-9 and J usage is TRBJ2-3, with TRBD2 identical over 12 bases. The J segment lost 1 base and the V segment lost 6 bases, leaving 2 bases of the junction unmatched. Germline CDR1 and CDR2: SEHNR and FQNEAQ (reference sequence). The CDR3 contains 15 residues. The CDR3, as DNA: TGTGCCAGCAGGGGACTAGCGGGTGGCACAGATACGCAGTATTTT. It is translated as CASRGLAGGTDTQYF.